Below, 2 T cell receptor beta chains from the same sample are listed, as sequenced in a study of cytomegalovirus exposure and HLA in healthy donors. The assay was immunoSEQ multiplex PCR, and TCRdb's table has in-frame clones only and misses some. The table records over 100,000 clones, 85% to 95% of them present only once. The material sequenced was PBMCs. The receptors derive from a woman under 30 in good health and CMV-seronegative.

This sequence joins TRBV19 and TRBJ2-3, with a tentative D call TRBD2 (6 bases). CDR1 and CDR2 (germline): LNHDA, SQIVND (reference sequence). This CDR3 comprises 11 residues. The ends were cut back, 1 base at V and 14 bases at J, with 10 bases in the middle. The CDR3 DNA sequence: TGTGCCAGTAGTATAGGACTAGTGGCGTATTTT. Its translation is CASSIGLVAYF.

This chain's CDR3 is CASGAGYYEQYF. Written as DNA, the CDR3 is TGTGCCAGCGGGGCAGGGTACTACGAGCAGTACTTC. This chain links TRBV11-3 with TRBJ2-7, with D possibly being TRBD1 (5 bases). CDR3 size: 12 residues. Germline V gene lookup returns CDR1 SGHNT and CDR2 YENEEA. Trimming shortened V by 8 bases and J by 3 bases, and 11 bases separated the two germline ends.